The 25 T cell receptor beta chains listed next were all sequenced from one sample in a study of T cells in Graves' hyperthyroidism and ophthalmopathy (dated by TCRdb to the late 2010s). Library preparation employed multiplex PCR. The sequencing machine was an Illumina HiSeq 2000. The TCR beta CDR3 regions were amplified from the RNA transcripts. The TCR CDR3 was subjected to a first round of RT-PCR using the HTBI primer set and the Qiagen OneStep RT-PCR kit. TCRdb cleaned the public reads at Q25 with fastp, built clones with MiXCR and kept in-frame beta chains. Identical CDR3 protein sequences are pooled into one entry, listed with their most common genes and DNA. The sample table contains a few hundred thousand distinct CDR3 sequences; only one count was recorded for over 10% of them. The top ten constitute 9.2% of the sample. The sample consisted of blood. These receptors were collected from a woman aged 18 to 35 with Graves' hyperthyroidism.

This clonotype was seen at least ten times. J is TRBJ1-6 and V is TRBV2; 10 bases are shared with TRBD1. Germline CDR1 is SNHLY and CDR2 is FYNNEI. This CDR3 region has 17 residues. V was clipped by 8 bases and J by 8 bases; unmatched bases: 15. CDR3 DNA: TGTGCCAGCCGAGCGGGACAGGGGACGTACTACTATTCACCCCTCCACTTT. Protein sequence: CASRAGQGTYYYSPLHF.

This clonotype was recorded many times. The V call is TRBV7-2, the J call TRBJ1-6; D ambiguous. V lost 1 base and J 8 bases, leaving 18 bases between the germline ends. Germline V gives CDR1 SGHTA, CDR2 FQGNSA. This CDR3 is 17 amino acids long. The CDR3 DNA sequence: TGTGCCAGCAGCTTAGTCAGTGGCAGAGCAAGGTATTCACCCCTCCACTTT. It encodes CASSLVSGRARYSPLHF.

Many counts were recorded for this clonotype. The gene calls are TRBV27 and TRBJ2-2; a possible D gene is TRBD2 (6 bases). Germline lookup yields CDR1 MNHEY and CDR2 SMNVEV (reference sequence). The V end lost 7 bases, the J end lost 1 base, and 13 bases lay between the germline ends. The CDR3 totals 15 residues. In DNA form, the CDR3 reads TGTGCCAGCACGGGAGTATATGGGAACACCGGGGAGCTGTTTTTT. Amino acid sequence: CASTGVYGNTGELFF.

This clonotype has only a few counts. V gene TRBV4-1 combines with J gene TRBJ1-1, with TRBD1 as a possible D gene (5 bases). The germline V gene encodes CDR1 MGHRA and CDR2 YSYEKL. CDR3 length equals 14 residues. V dropped 1 base and J dropped 5 bases, with 11 bases sitting between them. The CDR3 region has the DNA TGCGCCAGCAGCCAAGCGACGAGGGGTACTGAAGCTTTCTTT. Translating it yields CASSQATRGTEAFF.

This clonotype came up many times. V usage is TRBV5-1 and J usage is TRBJ2-3; D is unclear. The CDR3 loop spans 15 amino acids. V lost 1 base and J 0 bases, leaving 9 bases between the germline ends. CDR1 SGHRS and CDR2 YFSETQ come from the germline V gene. The CDR3, as DNA: TGCGCCAGCAGCTTGTCGACAACAAGCACAGATACGCAGTATTTT. This translates into CASSLSTTSTDTQYF.

This clonotype was counted at least ten times. V usage is TRBV27 and J usage is TRBJ1-3; D may be TRBD1 (5 bases). This CDR3 has 16 residues. Trimming shortened V by 5 bases and J by 0 bases, and 14 bases separated the two germline ends. CDR1 and CDR2 (germline): MNHEY, SMNVEV (reference sequence). CDR3 in amino acids: CASSAQGLLSGNTIYF. DNA of the CDR3: TGTGCCAGCAGTGCCCAGGGATTGCTCTCTGGAAACACCATATATTTT.

This clonotype was counted only a few times. The rearrangement links TRBV25-1 to TRBJ1-2; D is possibly TRBD1 (6 bases). CDR1 is MGHDK and CDR2 is SYGVNS in the germline V gene. The CDR3 consists of 16 residues. Trimming left V 4 bases short and J 4 bases short, with 19 bases between. Written as DNA, the CDR3 is TGTGCCAGCAGTGGGACCGGGACACCGGGCGGCTATGGCTACACCTTC. It encodes CASSGTGTPGGYGYTF.

This clonotype has a count of ten or more. V usage is TRBV20-1 and J usage is TRBJ2-7; tentative D call: TRBD2 (5 bases). The CDR3 has 14 amino acids. Per germline, CDR1 DFQATT and CDR2 SNEGSKA (reference sequence). The V gene lost 5 bases and the J gene lost 3 bases, with 17 bases spanning the gap. The CDR3 DNA follows: TGCAGTGCTCCACCTACGAGCGGAAACTACGAGCAGTACTTC. This translates into CSAPPTSGNYEQYF.

This clonotype was picked up many times. The J gene is TRBJ2-2, the V gene TRBV3-1; no clear D. Deletions cut 4 bases from V and 9 bases from J, with 9 bases between. The CDR3 is 12 residues long. Germline V gene sequence: CDR1 LGHDT, CDR2 YNNKEL (reference sequence). Here the CDR3 reads CASSPGIRELFF. For the CDR3, the DNA is TGTGCCAGCAGCCCTGGAATACGGGAGCTGTTTTTT.

This clonotype appeared many times. This chain uses TRBV28 with TRBJ2-7; 11 nucleotides agree with TRBD1. This CDR3 comprises 18 residues. Looked up from germline, CDR1 is MDHEN and CDR2 is SYDVKM. The V and J ends lost 5 bases and 0 bases, in that order; junction bases with no gene match: 12. The CDR3 coding sequence is TGTGCCAGCAGTCTCGGGACAGGGGGATTATTCGGCTCCTACGAGCAGTACTTC. This translates into CASSLGTGGLFGSYEQYF.

This clonotype was seen ten or more times. Here the CDR3 DNA reads TGTGCCGGCGGATCTCAGAATGAGCAGTTCTTC. It is translated as CAGGSQNEQFF. The rearrangement joins TRBV28 to TRBJ2-1; D ambiguous. There are 11 residues in the CDR3. Germline loops: CDR1 MDHEN, CDR2 SYDVKM. Deletions cut 11 bases from V and 7 bases from J, with 12 bases between.

Ten or more counts support this clonotype. This chain joins TRBV28 and TRBJ2-4; 7 bases fit TRBD1. Per the germline V gene, CDR1 is MDHEN and CDR2 is SYDVKM. After removal of 6 bases from V and 3 bases from J, the junction contained 8 bases not matched to a gene. This CDR3 contains 15 residues. The CDR3 loop reads CASSPPGDSKNIQYF. The CDR3 coding sequence is TGTGCCAGCAGCCCCCCCGGGGACAGCAAAAACATTCAGTACTTC.

This clonotype appeared many times. The chain links TRBV11-2 to TRBJ2-3, with TRBD2 matching over 10 bases. The CDR3 has 19 amino acids. J was trimmed by 4 bases and V by 2 bases; bases with no gene match: 15. Germline V gene sequence: CDR1 SGHAT, CDR2 FQNNGV. CDR3 region: CASSLWEYSGGKSPDTQYF. The CDR3 region has the DNA TGTGCCAGCAGCTTATGGGAATATAGCGGGGGGAAATCTCCAGATACGCAGTATTTT.

Only a few counts were recorded for this clonotype. The chain carries TRBV7-8 and TRBJ1-1, with D tentatively TRBD1 (5 bases). The CDR3 sequence is 13 residues long. V was pared by 8 bases and J by 7 bases, with 17 bases between. Germline CDR1 and CDR2: SGHVS and FQNEAQ. CDR3 sequence (DNA): TGTGCCAGCCTGGGGGTCTCGGGAAGTGAAGCTTTCTTT. Amino acids: CASLGVSGSEAFF.

This clonotype was picked up a small number of times. The chain couples TRBV4-1 to TRBJ1-5; D may be TRBD1 (5 bases). Germline-derived CDR1 and CDR2 are MGHRA and YSYEKL. The CDR3 is 16 residues long. V shed 1 base and J shed 3 bases, with 13 bases lying between them. In nucleotides, the CDR3 is TGCGCCAGCAGCCAAGCGAAGGGGTCACCCAATCAGCCCCAGCATTTT. The encoded protein is CASSQAKGSPNQPQHF.

In this sample, this clonotype turned up a few times. The rearrangement uses TRBV4-2 and TRBJ1-2, with TRBD1 as a possible D gene (5 bases). Trimming left V 0 bases short and J 0 bases short, with 11 bases between. The CDR3 totals 16 residues. The germline CDR1 and CDR2 sequences are LGHNA and YNFKEQ. The CDR3 loop reads CASSQDLRGANYGYTF. The CDR3 DNA reads TGTGCCAGCAGCCAAGATCTTCGAGGGGCTAACTATGGCTACACCTTC.

Concerning this clonotype: A junction end diverges from the germline sequence, so it may reflect a read error. CDR3 sequence reads: CASNLPGKSTDAQYF. The CDR3 nucleotides are TGTGCCAGCAACCTACCAGGGAAGAGCACAGATGCGCAGTATTTT. The gene calls are TRBV27 and TRBJ2-3, with a possible D match to TRBD1 (5 bases). The CDR3 has 15 residues. CDR1 MNHEY and CDR2 SMNVEV come from the germline V gene (reference sequence).

This clonotype appeared a single time. The chain employs TRBV18 and TRBJ2-3, with 8 bases aligning to TRBD2. The germline CDR1 and CDR2 sequences are KGHSH and LQKENI. The CDR3 is made up of 17 amino acids. V shed 3 bases, J shed 2 bases, and the junction held 10 bases outside the gene matches. The CDR3 is CASSPLPGSGNTDTQYF. Here the CDR3 DNA reads TGTGCCAGCTCACCGTTGCCGGGTAGCGGGAACACAGATACGCAGTATTTT.

A few counts support this clonotype. This chain uses TRBV7-9 with TRBJ1-3; D is uncertain. The V end lost 5 bases, the J end lost 4 bases, and 18 bases lay between the germline ends. Germline V gene data show CDR1 as SEHNR and CDR2 as FQNEAQ (reference sequence). This CDR3 comprises 16 residues. The CDR3 reads CASSPRASTGGNTIYF. The DNA of the CDR3 is TGTGCCAGCAGCCCACGGGCCTCAACCGGAGGAAACACCATATATTTT. The variable domain in full, completed from reference TRBV7-9 and TRBJ1-3, reads DTGVSQNPRHKITKRGQNVTFRCDPISEHNRLYWYRQTLGQGPEFLTYFQNEAQLEKSRLLSDRFSAERPKGSFSTLEIQRTEQGDSAMYLCASSPRASTGGNTIYFGEGSWLTVV.

This clonotype was picked up many times. The chain employs TRBV7-2 and TRBJ2-3; the match to TRBD1 covers 9 bases. Trimming at V came to 0 bases and at J to 1 base, leaving 2 bases not matched to a gene. Germline-derived CDR1 and CDR2 are SGHTA and FQGNSA. CDR3 length: 16 residues. The CDR3 protein is CASSLATGGGTDTQYF. The CDR3 nucleotides are TGTGCCAGCAGCTTAGCGACAGGGGGGGGCACAGATACGCAGTATTTT.

In its sample, this clonotype was seen many times. This rearrangement joins TRBV29-1 to TRBJ2-5; unclear D gene. With 5 bases removed from V and 9 bases from J, the gap between germline ends came to 10 bases. This CDR3 comprises 10 residues. CDR1 and CDR2 (germline): SQVTM, ANQGSEA. DNA for the CDR3: TGCAGCGTTTCTCCGGCGTCCCAGTACTTC. This translates into CSVSPASQYF.

This clonotype was seen many times. The V and J genes are TRBV7-3 and TRBJ2-3; D may match TRBD1 or TRBD2 (6 bases each). The ends were cut back, 1 base at V and 4 bases at J, with 9 bases in the middle. The length of the CDR3 is 14 residues. From germline, CDR1 is SGHTA and CDR2 FQGTGA. CDR3 in amino acids: CASSLNREADTQYF. CDR3 DNA: TGTGCCAGCAGCTTAAACAGGGAGGCAGATACGCAGTATTTT.

There are a few counts of this clonotype. The V call is TRBV20-1, the J call TRBJ1-3; D gene ambiguous. This CDR3 has 13 amino acids. Per germline, CDR1 DFQATT and CDR2 SNEGSKA (reference sequence). Deletions cut 2 bases from V and 1 base from J, with 6 bases between. CDR3 protein: CSARWGSGNTIYF. CDR3 nucleotide sequence: TGCAGTGCTAGATGGGGATCTGGAAACACCATATATTTT.

Ten or more counts support this clonotype. This chain uses TRBV13 with TRBJ1-2; D possibly corresponds to TRBD1 (5 bases). The germline V gene has CDR1 PRHDT and CDR2 FYEKMQ (reference sequence). The CDR3 is made up of 14 amino acids. Between the trimmed V and J ends, which lost 5 bases and 5 bases, there was a span of 15 bases. This CDR3 is CASSGGPVKYGYTF. The DNA for the CDR3 is TGTGCCAGCAGCGGGGGACCGGTGAAGTATGGCTACACCTTC.

The rearrangement uses TRBV19 and TRBJ2-7; D gene ambiguous. The better agreement between TRBJ2-1 and the DNA end casts doubt on the J call. Germline loops: CDR1 LNHDA, CDR2 SQIVND (reference sequence). The CDR3 has 12 amino acids. In DNA form, the CDR3 reads TGTGCCAGTAGTAACCAGAACTACGAGCAGTTCTTC. Its translation: CASSNQNYEQFF.